This TCR beta chain was sequenced in a study of blood T cell repertoires in COVID-19. Whole-study context: COVID-19 samples from acute and convalescent phases originated in the United States, Italy and Spain. T cells, B-cell-depleted T cells, or PBMCs supplied cDNA or gDNA.

Generated by immunoSEQ multiplex PCR, the TCRdb table keeps only in-frame clones and is missing some. Of 150,000 to 200,000 clones listed, more than 80% are singletons. V gave up 1 base and J gave up 3 bases, with 7 bases separating them. The germline V gene has CDR1 GTSNPN and CDR2 SVGIG (reference sequence). The CDR3 runs to 13 residues. Patients from Seattle were sampled longitudinally, starting during active infection. Material for sequencing was peripheral blood. The chain is built from TRBV30 and TRBJ1-5; no definite D call. The receptor comes from a woman aged 55-69 years with COVID-19, enrolled during active disease. Here the CDR3 reads CAWSADFNQPQHF. The CDR3, as DNA: TGTGCCTGGAGTGCAGATTTCAATCAGCCCCAGCATTTT.